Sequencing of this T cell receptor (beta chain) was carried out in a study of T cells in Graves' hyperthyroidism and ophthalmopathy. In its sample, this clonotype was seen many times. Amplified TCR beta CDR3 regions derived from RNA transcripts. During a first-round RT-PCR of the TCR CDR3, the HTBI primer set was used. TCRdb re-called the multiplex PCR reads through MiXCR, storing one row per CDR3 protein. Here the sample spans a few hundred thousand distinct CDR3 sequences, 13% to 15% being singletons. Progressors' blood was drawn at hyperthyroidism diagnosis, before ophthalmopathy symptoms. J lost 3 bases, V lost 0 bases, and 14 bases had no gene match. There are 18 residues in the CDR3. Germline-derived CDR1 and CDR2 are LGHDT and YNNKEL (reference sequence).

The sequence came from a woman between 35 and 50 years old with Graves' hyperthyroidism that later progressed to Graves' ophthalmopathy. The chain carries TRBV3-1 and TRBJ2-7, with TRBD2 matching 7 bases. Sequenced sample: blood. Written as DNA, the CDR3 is TGTGCCAGCAGCCAAGATGCACCCTTTAGCGGGCTTAACTACGAGCAGTACTTC. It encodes CASSQDAPFSGLNYEQYF.